This T cell receptor (beta chain) was retrieved from a study of shared clonotypes between healthy human individuals. At the level of the study: Per-donor plates numbered three CD4 naive, three CD4 memory, two CD8 naive and one CD8 memory. Findings of the study overall: The study drew on few donors, limiting represented genetic and exposure-history diversity.

V dropped 8 bases and J dropped 1 base, with 15 bases sitting between them. CDR1 and CDR2 (germline): MNHEY, SMNVEV (reference sequence). The CDR3 is 14 residues long. Remarks on this clone: Its matching antigen is unknown.

CD45RO negativity and positive selection for CCR7 defined naive CD8 cells, a population that excluded terminally differentiated effector memory CD45RA+ cells. There were no recent acute infections or vaccinations among the donors, who were healthy HIV-negative adults. Some clones are missing from TCRdb's copy, which holds only in-frame ones; the method was immunoSEQ multiplex PCR. The sample lists hundreds of thousands of clones, 92% seen once, with 24% in the top ten. The sample taken for sequencing was naive CD8+ T cells sorted from blood. The chain joins TRBV27 to TRBJ2-7, with D maybe TRBD2 (6 bases). The sequence was obtained from a man between 25 and 39 years old in good health. CDR3 residues: CASQVLAASYEQYF. CDR3 DNA sequence: TGTGCCAGCCAGGTGTTAGCGGCGTCCTACGAGCAGTACTTC.